This TCR beta chain came from a study of T cell changes during pregnancy in multiple sclerosis. The length of the CDR3 is 13 residues. With 3 bases removed from V and 7 bases from J, the gap between germline ends came to 7 bases. Germline CDR1 reads WNHNN; CDR2 reads SYGVQD (reference sequence). The protocol was immunoSEQ multiplex PCR, while the TCRdb copy is restricted to in-frame clones and leaves out a portion. The sample holds 50,000 to 60,000 clones, 90% seen once. V is TRBV10-1 and J is TRBJ1-6; D unresolved. This clonotype was sampled from a female donor in good health, enrolled as a control in a pregnancy study. The specimen comprised peripheral blood, sampled in the first trimester of pregnancy. CDR3 sequence: CASSDGLNSPLHF. CDR3 coding DNA: TGCGCCAGCAGTGACGGGTTGAATTCACCCCTCCACTTT.